This T cell receptor beta chain derives from a study of T cell changes during pregnancy in multiple sclerosis. TCRdb keeps only in-frame clones here, not all; method: immunoSEQ multiplex PCR. Here the sample spans 80,000 to 130,000 clones, 94% being singletons. The CDR3 loop spans 13 amino acids. From germline, CDR1 is MNHEY and CDR2 SVGAGI. The V end was cut by 0 bases, the J end by 7 bases, with 9 bases between. The sequence derives from a female donor with multiple sclerosis, enrolled in a pregnancy study. The genes are TRBV6-5 and TRBJ1-2; no definite D call. Specimen: peripheral blood, collected before pregnancy. In DNA form, the CDR3 reads TGTGCCAGCAGTTACTCGCGGCTTCTTGGCTACACCTTC. Translating gives CASSYSRLLGYTF.